This T cell receptor delta chain was identified in a study of gamma-delta T cells after stem cell transplantation (dated by TCRdb to 2015 to 2016). Libraries were built with RT-PCR. The listed sequencing device is Illumina MiSeq. TCRdb reprocessed the public reads with the caller CATT; rows with the same DNA were merged afterwards. This sample has 2,500 to 3,000 delta-chain clones in its table, and about 1.7% of those were observed once. Approximately 37% of the sample is in the top ten clones. Details on this clone: Its antigen is not yet known. Per-nucleotide qualities are absent, and no much larger clonotype sits a single base away.

From cysteine to phenylalanine, the CDR3 is 18 amino acids long. Just the 54-base CDR3 DNA is kept, in frame starting at base 1. CDR1 and CDR2 are drawn from the germline V gene: GEAIGNYY, EKD. V has 0 bases trimmed and J has 0 bases trimmed; junction bases matching no gene number 11. This sequence uses TRDV2 and TRDJ1; TRDD3 agrees with 8 junctional bases. The receptor comes from a human donor. It is not recorded whose cells these are; they may come from a transplant donor. The sample was gamma-delta T cells. The nucleotides are TGTGCCTGTGACACCGTACTACTGGGGGCCCAGTACACCGATAAACTCATCTTT. Translated, this is CACDTVLLGAQYTDKLIF.